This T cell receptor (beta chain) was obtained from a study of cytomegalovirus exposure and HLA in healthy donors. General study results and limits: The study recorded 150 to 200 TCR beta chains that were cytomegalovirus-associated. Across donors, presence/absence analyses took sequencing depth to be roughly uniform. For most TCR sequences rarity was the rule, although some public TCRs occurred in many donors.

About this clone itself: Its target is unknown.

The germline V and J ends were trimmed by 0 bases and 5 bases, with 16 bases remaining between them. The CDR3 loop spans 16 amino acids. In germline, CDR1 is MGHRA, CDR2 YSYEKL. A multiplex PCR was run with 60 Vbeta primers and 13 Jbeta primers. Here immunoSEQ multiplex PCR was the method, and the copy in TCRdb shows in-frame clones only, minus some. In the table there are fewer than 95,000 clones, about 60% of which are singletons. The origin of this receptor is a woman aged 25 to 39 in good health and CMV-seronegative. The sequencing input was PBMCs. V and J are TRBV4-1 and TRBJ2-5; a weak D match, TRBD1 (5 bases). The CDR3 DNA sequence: TGCGCCAGCAGCCAAGATCAAAGGGGTAGTTTGGAGACCCAGTACTTC. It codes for CASSQDQRGSLETQYF.